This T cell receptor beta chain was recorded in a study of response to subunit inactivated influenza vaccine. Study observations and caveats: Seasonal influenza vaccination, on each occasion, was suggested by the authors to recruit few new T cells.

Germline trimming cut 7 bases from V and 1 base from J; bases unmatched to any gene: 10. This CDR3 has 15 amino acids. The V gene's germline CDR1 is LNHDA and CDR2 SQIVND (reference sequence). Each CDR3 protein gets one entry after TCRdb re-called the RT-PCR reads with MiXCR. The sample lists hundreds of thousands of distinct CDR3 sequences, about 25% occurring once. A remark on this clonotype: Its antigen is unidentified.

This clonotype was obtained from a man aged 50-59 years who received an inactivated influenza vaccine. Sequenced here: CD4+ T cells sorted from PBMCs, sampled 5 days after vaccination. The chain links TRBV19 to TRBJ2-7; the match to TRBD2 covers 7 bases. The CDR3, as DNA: TGTGCCAGTACAAAGGGCCGGGGGGTTTCCTACGAGCAGTACTTC. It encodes CASTKGRGVSYEQYF.